What follows are 17 T cell receptor beta chains derived from one specimen sequenced in a study of PD-L1 blockade in urothelial cancer. Method: immunoSEQ multiplex PCR; TCRdb's copy keeps in-frame clones and lacks some. The sample carries about 95,000 clones, 90% recorded once. The time point denotes: pretreatment peripheral blood. The specimen was PBMCs, collected around atezolizumab (anti-PD-L1) treatment. All receptors derive from a man between 60 and 70 years old with urothelial cancer.

The rearrangement joins TRBV2 to TRBJ2-5; the match to TRBD1 covers 9 bases. This CDR3 has 13 amino acids. Germline loops: CDR1 SNHLY, CDR2 FYNNEI. J lost 5 bases, V lost 6 bases, and 4 bases had no gene match. DNA of the CDR3: TGTGCCAGCAGCGGGACAGGGTATGAGACCCAGTACTTC. Translation gives CASSGTGYETQYF.

This chain links TRBV29-1 with TRBJ2-1; the D gene is possibly TRBD2 (6 bases). The V end was cut by 6 bases, the J end by 3 bases, with 9 bases between. CDR1 is SQVTM and CDR2 is ANQGSEA in the germline V gene. The CDR3 has 12 residues. The CDR3, as DNA: TGCAGCGTAAGCGGGTTCTACAATGAGCAGTTCTTC. Protein sequence: CSVSGFYNEQFF.

CDR3 DNA sequence: TGTGCCAGCTCAAAAATGTGGGGCAGCCCCGCAGATACGCAGTATTTT. This gives the protein CASSKMWGSPADTQYF. The rearrangement links TRBV11-1 to TRBJ2-3; D is perhaps TRBD1 (5 bases). Deletions cut 8 bases from V and 4 bases from J, with 22 bases between. The CDR3 consists of 16 residues. The germline gives CDR1 SGHAT, CDR2 FQDESV (reference sequence).

This clone has only one observation. The chain links TRBV19 to TRBJ2-7; 11 bases are a match to TRBD1. From germline, CDR1 is LNHDA and CDR2 SQIVND (reference sequence). V dropped 7 bases and J dropped 1; count of bases not matched to a gene: 6. The CDR3 has 15 residues. CDR3 in amino acids: CASKGQGAASYEQYF. The CDR3 DNA follows: TGTGCCAGTAAAGGACAGGGGGCCGCATCCTACGAGCAGTACTTC.

This clone was seen only once. The chain recombines TRBV18 with TRBJ2-7, with D uncertain. CDR1 and CDR2 from the germline V gene are KGHSH and LQKENI. The CDR3 runs 14 residues. Trimming left V 0 bases short and J 2 bases short, with 8 bases between. The CDR3 nucleotides are TGTGCCAGCTCACCACCGGCGGTTGCCTACGAGCAGTACTTC. It is translated as CASSPPAVAYEQYF.

V is TRBV5-1 and J is TRBJ2-3; 10 bases are shared with TRBD2. The CDR3 consists of 15 residues. CDR1 and CDR2 from the germline V gene are SGHRS and YFSETQ. V was pared by 0 bases and J by 6 bases, with 4 bases of the junction left unmatched. DNA for the CDR3: TGCGCCAGCAGCTTGGAAGCGGGAGGGCCGGATACGCAGTATTTT. It specifies CASSLEAGGPDTQYF.

The rearrangement joins TRBV19 to TRBJ1-1; TRBD1 agrees at 10 bases. The J segment lost 8 bases and the V segment lost 5 bases, leaving 17 bases of the junction unmatched. Germline V CDR1 and CDR2: LNHDA, SQIVND (reference sequence). This CDR3 is built from 17 residues. CDR3 DNA sequence: TGTGCCAGTAGTGACCCCGGGGACAGGGGCCATCTCAGGGAAGCTTTCTTT. Its protein product is CASSDPGDRGHLREAFF.

The gene calls are TRBV19 and TRBJ2-2; D not resolved. Looked up from germline, CDR1 is LNHDA and CDR2 is SQIVND (reference sequence). The CDR3 totals 14 residues. Trimming removed 1 base from V and 2 bases from J, with 5 bases in between. As DNA, the CDR3 is TGTGCCAGTAGTATAGGGCAAAACACCGGGGAGCTGTTTTTT. This translates into CASSIGQNTGELFF. Combining the CDR3 with reference TRBV19 and TRBJ2-2 gives the whole variable domain DGGITQSPKYLFRKEGQNVTLSCEQNLNHDAMYWYRQDPGQGLRLIYYSQIVNDFQKGDIAEGYSVSREKKESFPLTVTSAQKNPTAFYLCASSIGQNTGELFFGEGSRLTVL.

V and J are TRBV7-3 and TRBJ2-5; 8 bases match TRBD1. Per germline, CDR1 SGHTA and CDR2 FQGTGA. The junction had 6 bases not matched to a gene; V was cut back by 1 base and J by 5 bases. CDR3 length equals 15 residues. The chain's CDR3 is CASSLRSGGRETQYF. In nucleotides, the CDR3 is TGTGCCAGCAGCTTAAGGTCAGGGGGCCGTGAGACCCAGTACTTC. Full variable domain (rest looked up from reference TRBV7-3 and TRBJ2-5): GAGVSQTPSNKVTEKGKYVELRCDPISGHTALYWYRQSLGQGPEFLIYFQGTGAADDSGLPNDRFFAVRPEGSVSTLKIQRTERGDSAVYLCASSLRSGGRETQYFGPGTRLLVL.

This sequence joins TRBV5-4 and TRBJ2-7, with TRBD1 matching 8 bases. Germline V gene sequence: CDR1 SGHNT, CDR2 YYREEE (reference sequence). Trimming removed 3 bases from V and 3 bases from J; junction bases left unmatched: 5. This CDR3 contains 14 residues. The CDR3 nucleotides are TGTGCCAGCAGCTCCGGACAGGGTCTCTACGAGCAGTACTTC. It is translated as CASSSGQGLYEQYF.

V gene TRBV4-2 combines with J gene TRBJ2-2; the match to TRBD2 covers 14 bases. The CDR3 has 20 amino acids. The V gene's germline CDR1 is LGHNA and CDR2 YNFKEQ. J lost 0 bases, V lost 5 bases, and 11 bases had no gene match. CDR3 nucleotides: TGTGCCAGCAGCAGATTAGGGACTAGCGGGGGTCGCGCGAACACCGGGGAGCTGTTTTTT. Protein: CASSRLGTSGGRANTGELFF.

V gene TRBV29-1 combines with J gene TRBJ2-1; 10 positions match TRBD1. With V trimmed by 6 bases and J by 8 bases, 13 bases remained unmatched. This CDR3 is built from 15 residues. Germline lookup yields CDR1 SQVTM and CDR2 ANQGSEA. CDR3 amino acids: CSVETGQGFGDEQFF. CDR3 DNA sequence: TGCAGCGTCGAAACGGGACAGGGGTTCGGTGATGAGCAGTTCTTC.

This clone was detected a few times. The chain links TRBV5-4 to TRBJ2-2, with a tentative D call TRBD2 (5 bases). CDR3 size: 14 residues. Per germline, CDR1 SGHNT and CDR2 YYREEE (reference sequence). V lost 7 bases and J 1 base, leaving 11 bases between the germline ends. DNA for the CDR3: TGTGCCAGCGGCTCTGAGGGGAACACCGGGGAGCTGTTTTTT. Translation gives CASGSEGNTGELFF.

The rearrangement uses TRBV4-3 and TRBJ1-4; unclear D gene. Germline CDR1 is LGHNA and CDR2 is YSLEER. The V end was cut by 1 base, the J end by 4 bases, with 7 bases between. The CDR3 length is 14 residues. CDR3 in amino acids: CASSQGLVNEKLFF. In nucleotides, the CDR3 is TGCGCCAGCAGCCAAGGTTTAGTTAATGAAAAACTGTTTTTT.

The V and J genes are TRBV15 and TRBJ1-2, with 10 bases that match TRBD1. This CDR3 has 14 residues. V was pared by 1 base and J by 7 bases, with 3 bases of the junction left unmatched. Germline V gene data show CDR1 as LNHNV and CDR2 as YYDKDF (reference sequence). The CDR3 protein is CATSRGQGALGYTF. The CDR3 nucleotides read TGTGCCACCAGCAGAGGACAGGGGGCTCTTGGCTACACCTTC.

CDR3 DNA sequence: TGCGCCAGCAGCCAGGGAGGTTACACAGATACGCAGTATTTT. The encoded protein is CASSQGGYTDTQYF. This sequence joins TRBV4-1 and TRBJ2-3, with D possibly being TRBD2 (6 bases). This CDR3 contains 14 residues. The V end lost 3 bases, the J end lost 2 bases, and 9 bases lay between the germline ends. Germline assignment: CDR1 MGHRA and CDR2 YSYEKL.

This clone has a single count. For the CDR3, the DNA is TGTGCCAGCAGCGGCCCGGACAGCGGATACGAGCAGTACTTC. This encodes CASSGPDSGYEQYF. This chain joins TRBV9 and TRBJ2-7; a weak D match, TRBD1 (6 bases). Germline assignment: CDR1 SGDLS and CDR2 YYNGEE. The CDR3 is 14 residues long. With 3 bases removed from V and 4 bases from J, the gap between germline ends came to 14 bases.